Listed below are T cell receptor beta chains from one sample, sequenced in a study of T cell responses to AZD1222 COVID-19 vaccine. The method was immunoSEQ multiplex PCR; TCRdb's version includes in-frame clones alone and lacks a portion of them. This table holds approximately 100,000 clones, approximately 90% found once. The sequencing here drew on peripheral blood, taken on day 0 of AZD1222 vaccination. These receptors were taken from an adult in good health. CDR3s leave out the opening cysteine and the closing phenylalanine or tryptophan. Each record gives: CDR3 protein, V gene, J gene.

CDR3: ASSPRQGWNYEQY
V: TRBV21-1
J: TRBJ2-7

CDR3: ATLDRMGNTEAF
V: TRBV18
J: TRBJ1-1

CDR3: ASSLQGGGGTEAF
V: TRBV28
J: TRBJ1-1

CDR3: ASQRDSRNTGELF
V: TRBV27
J: TRBJ2-2

CDR3: ASSRQGGTEAF
V: TRBV7-6
J: TRBJ1-1

CDR3: AAKSSGNTIY
V: TRBV30
J: TRBJ1-3

CDR3: ASSLEGSLETQY
V: TRBV5-1
J: TRBJ2-5

CDR3: ATSTRGDTQY
V: TRBV15
J: TRBJ2-3

CDR3: ASNLRGLTGTQY
V: TRBV13
J: TRBJ2-3

CDR3: ASSETVTDGEKLF
V: TRBV6-1
J: TRBJ1-4

CDR3: ASSPPGPRNYGYT
V: TRBV18
J: TRBJ1-2

CDR3: ASSEPLRGNTIY
V: TRBV2
J: TRBJ1-3

CDR3: ASSLRVSRASTDTQY
V: TRBV5-1
J: TRBJ2-3

CDR3: ASTPDLSGANVLT
V: TRBV19
J: TRBJ2-6

CDR3: AWRTGGTGELF
V: TRBV30
J: TRBJ2-2

CDR3: ASSLSSWPLH
V: TRBV7-2
J: TRBJ1-6

CDR3: ASSQISGTGELF
V: TRBV4-3
J: TRBJ2-2

CDR3: ASSPRQGLPF
V: TRBV18
J: TRBJ1-1

CDR3: ASSLAAGGTDTQY
V: TRBV5-4
J: TRBJ2-3

CDR3: ASSLIGFGNTIY
V: TRBV7-8
J: TRBJ1-3

CDR3: ASTDALFGYT
V: TRBV27
J: TRBJ1-2

CDR3: ASSTDNYYGYT
V: TRBV19
J: TRBJ1-2

CDR3: ASSQRGRHTGELF
V: TRBV23-1
J: TRBJ2-2

CDR3: ASSGSGGATGELF
V: TRBV5-4
J: TRBJ2-2

CDR3: ASSRGQGEETQY
V: TRBV3-1/TRBV3-2
J: TRBJ2-5

CDR3: ASSPGLNNEQF
V: TRBV9
J: TRBJ2-1

CDR3: ASRVGTGSSYEQY
V: TRBV19
J: TRBJ2-7

CDR3: ASSPSRGLKSQH
V: TRBV2
J: TRBJ1-5

CDR3: ASSFRSGGDSTDTQY
V: TRBV5-6
J: TRBJ2-3